The 29 T cell receptor beta chains below all came from one sample that was sequenced in a study of blood T cell repertoires in COVID-19. The protocol was immunoSEQ multiplex PCR, while the TCRdb copy is restricted to in-frame clones and leaves out a portion. This sample has about 75,000 clones, with 75% to 90% found just once. Sequenced: peripheral blood. These receptors all stem from a human donor in a cohort sampled during active COVID-19.

The gene calls are TRBV14 and TRBJ2-5; the D gene is possibly TRBD1 (5 bases). V gave up 4 bases and J gave up 6 bases, with 15 bases separating them. The CDR3 is 14 amino acids. The V gene's germline CDR1 is SGHDN and CDR2 FVKESK. CDR3 loop: CASSRAGSAKTQYF. The CDR3 region has the DNA TGTGCCAGCAGCCGAGCAGGGTCAGCGAAGACCCAGTACTTC.

The CDR3 bases are TGTGCCAGCTCACCACCGGGACATTCTAACTATGGCTACACCTTC. Translated, it gives CASSPPGHSNYGYTF. The rearrangement links TRBV18 to TRBJ1-2; a possible D gene is TRBD1 (6 bases). Germline V gene data show CDR1 as KGHSH and CDR2 as LQKENI. The V gene lost 0 bases and the J gene lost 0 bases, with 8 bases spanning the gap. The CDR3 extends over 15 amino acids.

The chain has TRBV3-1 (or the pseudogene TRBV3-2) and TRBJ1-6; 9 bases line up with TRBD1. V trimming: 4 bases; J trimming: 0 bases; junction bases outside the gene matches: 4. There are 17 residues in the CDR3. CDR1 is LGHDT and CDR2 is YNNKEL in the germline V gene (reference sequence). The CDR3 here is CASSRTGGASYNSPLHF. The DNA of the CDR3 is TGTGCCAGCAGCCGAACAGGGGGCGCCTCCTATAATTCACCCCTCCACTTT.

The chain is built from TRBV27 and TRBJ1-4, with a weak D call TRBD1 (5 bases). CDR1 and CDR2 (germline): MNHEY, SMNVEV (reference sequence). Trimming removed 2 bases from V and 6 bases from J, with 7 bases in between. This CDR3 is built from 13 residues. Here the CDR3 DNA reads TGTGCCAGCAGTTTAGGGGGGTATGAAAAACTGTTTTTT. It is translated as CASSLGGYEKLFF. Looking up the rest from reference TRBV27 and TRBJ1-4 gives the full variable domain: EAQVTQNPRYLITVTGKKLTVTCSQNMNHEYMSWYRQDPGLGLRQIYYSMNVEVTDKGDVPEGYKVSRKEKRNFPLILESPSPNQTSLYFCASSLGGYEKLFFGSGTQLSVL.

The chain uses TRBV6-2 or TRBV6-3 and TRBJ2-7; the match to TRBD1 covers 9 bases. This CDR3 spans 15 amino acids. V gave up 6 bases and J gave up 0 bases; unmatched junction bases: 6. Germline V gives CDR1 MNHEY, CDR2 SVGEGT. The CDR3 DNA reads as TGTGCCAGCAGCTTGACAGGGGGGAGCTCCTACGAGCAGTACTTC. It codes for CASSLTGGSSYEQYF.

This chain connects TRBV2 to TRBJ2-2, with 10 positions matching TRBD1. Germline V gene data show CDR1 as SNHLY and CDR2 as FYNNEI. Losses at the gene ends were 5 bases for V and 6 bases for J; bases not matched to a gene: 3. This CDR3 has 14 residues. The CDR3 loop is CASSRDRGPGELFF. The CDR3 coding sequence is TGTGCCAGCAGTCGGGACAGGGGCCCCGGGGAGCTGTTTTTT.

The chain carries TRBV6-5 and TRBJ1-5; 7 bases map to TRBD1. CDR3 length equals 14 residues. Germline CDR1 and CDR2: MNHEY and SVGAGI. Losses at the gene ends were 6 bases for V and 6 bases for J; bases not matched to a gene: 8. This CDR3 reads CASSQLQGIQPQHF. CDR3 nucleotides: TGTGCCAGCAGCCAATTACAGGGGATTCAGCCCCAGCATTTT.

This chain joins TRBV18 and TRBJ2-1; 9 nucleotides agree with TRBD2. There are 14 residues in the CDR3. Unmatched junction bases numbered 2, after V lost 0 bases and J lost 8 bases. Germline V gives CDR1 KGHSH, CDR2 LQKENI. The CDR3 coding sequence is TGTGCCAGCTCACCACCGACTAGCGGCGATGAGCAGTTCTTC. It is translated as CASSPPTSGDEQFF.

The V call is TRBV2, the J call TRBJ2-7; D is uncertain. Trimming pared 6 bases from V and 4 bases from J, leaving 4 bases between. Germline values: CDR1 SNHLY, CDR2 FYNNEI. This CDR3 spans 10 amino acids. Written as DNA, the CDR3 is TGTGCCAGCAGGGAGTACGAGCAGTACTTC. It yields the protein CASREYEQYF.

V is TRBV15 and J is TRBJ1-2; D possibly corresponds to TRBD1 (6 bases). This CDR3 spans 16 amino acids. V lost 1 base and J 5 bases, leaving 17 bases between the germline ends. Germline V gene lookup returns CDR1 LNHNV and CDR2 YYDKDF (reference sequence). The chain's CDR3 is CATSRAQGLVGYGYTF. The CDR3 DNA reads TGTGCCACCAGCAGAGCCCAGGGGTTGGTGGGGTATGGCTACACCTTC.

Concerning this clone: The same CDR3 is also encoded by other DNA sequences in this sample. The J gene is TRBJ2-3, the V gene TRBV9; 10 positions agree with TRBD2. V lost 5 bases to trimming and J lost 1 base; unmatched junction nucleotides: 4. The CDR3 is 15 amino acids. Germline V gene lookup returns CDR1 SGDLS and CDR2 YYNGEE. This CDR3 reads CASSASGGGTDTQYF. CDR3 nucleotides: TGTGCCAGCAGTGCTAGCGGGGGAGGCACAGATACGCAGTATTTT. Full variable domain (missing parts from reference TRBV9 and TRBJ2-3): DSGVTQTPKHLITATGQRVTLRCSPRSGDLSVYWYQQSLDQGLQFLIQYYNGEERAKGNILERFSAQQFPDLHSELNLSSLELGDSALYFCASSASGGGTDTQYFGPGTRLTVL.

J is TRBJ2-4 and V is TRBV27; TRBD2 might be the D (7 bases). Germline values: CDR1 MNHEY, CDR2 SMNVEV (reference sequence). The ends were cut back, 6 bases at V and 6 bases at J, with 15 bases in the middle. This CDR3 is built from 14 residues. In nucleotides, the CDR3 is TGTGCCAGCAGGGCGTGGGAGGGGGTAAACATTCAGTACTTC. Protein product: CASRAWEGVNIQYF.

This clone was counted a few times. V gene TRBV7-9 combines with J gene TRBJ1-2, with D uncertain. Trimming left V 4 bases short and J 3 bases short, with 6 bases between. This CDR3 region has 12 residues. CDR1 and CDR2 (germline): SEHNR, FQNEAQ (reference sequence). CDR3 DNA: TGTGCCAGCAGCTACGGGGACTATGGCTACACCTTC. Its protein product is CASSYGDYGYTF.

This clone turned up a few times. The rearrangement links TRBV12-3 or TRBV12-4 to TRBJ1-1; D is uncertain. This CDR3 contains 12 residues. V was clipped by 5 bases and J by 7 bases, with 11 bases between them. CDR3 loop: CASSGRWVEAFF. The CDR3 DNA reads as TGTGCCAGCAGTGGGAGGTGGGTTGAAGCTTTCTTT.

The table lists this clone with a few counts. The rearrangement uses TRBV20-1 and TRBJ2-7, with a weak D call TRBD2 (5 bases). Germline loops: CDR1 DFQATT, CDR2 SNEGSKA (reference sequence). CDR3 length equals 14 residues. V dropped 6 bases and J dropped 0 bases, with 15 bases sitting between them. In DNA form, the CDR3 reads TGCAGTGCGAGTAGGACTGCCCTCTCCTACGAGCAGTACTTC. This sequence encodes CSASRTALSYEQYF.

The V and J genes are TRBV2 and TRBJ2-3; D uncertain. Germline assignment: CDR1 SNHLY and CDR2 FYNNEI. The V end was cut by 5 bases, the J end by 0 bases, with 6 bases between. This CDR3 spans 13 amino acids. The CDR3 loop reads CASSPTSTDTQYF. The CDR3 DNA sequence: TGTGCCAGCAGTCCAACTAGCACAGATACGCAGTATTTT.

This clone was seen a single time. The rearrangement uses TRBV5-6 and TRBJ2-7; the match to TRBD2 covers 13 bases. The trim removed 4 bases at V and 8 bases at J, leaving 6 bases unmatched. Germline V lookup: CDR1 SGHDT, CDR2 YYEEEE. The CDR3 is 14 residues long. The CDR3: CASSGGLAGMQQYF. The CDR3 DNA is TGTGCCAGCAGCGGGGGACTAGCGGGAATGCAGCAGTACTTC.

The chain employs TRBV7-8 and TRBJ2-5, with a weak D call TRBD1 (6 bases). Trimming took 5 bases from V and 3 from J, leaving 10 bases between them. The CDR3 is 13 amino acids. Germline V gives CDR1 SGHVS, CDR2 FQNEAQ. In nucleotides, the CDR3 is TGTGCCAGCAGCCCTGGACAGAAAGAGACCCAGTACTTC. This encodes CASSPGQKETQYF.

The chain recombines TRBV6-5 with TRBJ2-7, with 7 bases lining up with TRBD1. The CDR3 is made up of 13 amino acids. The germline gives CDR1 MNHEY, CDR2 SVGAGI. V trimming: 6 bases; J trimming: 6 bases; junction bases outside the gene matches: 8. CDR3 in amino acids: CASRISQGREQYF. DNA for the CDR3: TGTGCCAGCAGGATATCACAGGGGCGCGAGCAGTACTTC.

This chain uses TRBV6-2 or TRBV6-3 with TRBJ2-6, with TRBD1 matching 11 bases. Unmatched junction bases numbered 0, after V lost 2 bases and J lost 0 bases. CDR3 size: 17 residues. Germline V lookup: CDR1 MNHEY, CDR2 SVGEGT. CDR3 nucleotide sequence: TGTGCCAGCAGTTACGGGACAGGGGGCTCTGGGGCCAACGTCCTGACTTTC. Encoded protein: CASSYGTGGSGANVLTF.

The rearrangement joins TRBV9 to TRBJ2-1, with D perhaps TRBD1 (5 bases). Germline CDR1 and CDR2: SGDLS and YYNGEE. The CDR3 spans 16 residues. V lost 0 bases to trimming and J lost 2 bases, with 12 bases between them. Written as DNA, the CDR3 is TGTGCCAGCAGCGTAGAGGTAAGGGGCCCCTACAATGAGCAGTTCTTC. It codes for CASSVEVRGPYNEQFF. Using reference TRBV9 and TRBJ2-1 for the parts outside the CDR3, the full variable domain is DSGVTQTPKHLITATGQRVTLRCSPRSGDLSVYWYQQSLDQGLQFLIQYYNGEERAKGNILERFSAQQFPDLHSELNLSSLELGDSALYFCASSVEVRGPYNEQFFGPGTRLTVL.

The chain has TRBV18 and TRBJ2-5, with no clear D. CDR1 is KGHSH and CDR2 is LQKENI in the germline V gene. The CDR3 extends over 15 amino acids. Trimming took 1 base from V and 5 from J, leaving 14 bases between them. CDR3 coding DNA: TGTGCCAGCTCACCACGGTTTGGTGGCTCGGAGACCCAGTACTTC. As protein: CASSPRFGGSETQYF.

The chain links TRBV29-1 to TRBJ2-2, with 8 bases fitting TRBD2. V lost 8 bases to trimming and J lost 4 bases; unmatched junction nucleotides: 6. The CDR3 length is 13 residues. Per germline, CDR1 SQVTM and CDR2 ANQGSEA. The CDR3 coding sequence is TGCAGCTATAAGCGGGAGACCACCGGGGAGCTGTTTTTT. Protein sequence: CSYKRETTGELFF.

J is TRBJ2-3 and V is TRBV27, with D hard to call. This CDR3 has 13 amino acids. Trimming removed 2 bases from V and 2 bases from J, with 5 bases in between. Germline CDR1 reads MNHEY; CDR2 reads SMNVEV (reference sequence). DNA of the CDR3: TGTGCCAGCAGTTTAAGCACCACAGATACGCAGTATTTT. It is translated as CASSLSTTDTQYF.

This chain joins TRBV11-2 and TRBJ1-2, with 8 positions matching TRBD1. V trimming: 4 bases; J trimming: 3 bases; junction bases outside the gene matches: 1. Looked up from germline, CDR1 is SGHAT and CDR2 is FQNNGV. The CDR3 covers 13 residues. The CDR3 here is CASSYRGDYGYTF. The CDR3 coding sequence is TGTGCCAGCAGCTACAGGGGGGACTATGGCTACACCTTC.

V usage is TRBV6-5 and J usage is TRBJ1-2; TRBD1 agrees at 8 bases. The germline CDR1 and CDR2 sequences are MNHEY and SVGAGI. The length of the CDR3 is 14 residues. The V segment lost 6 bases and the J segment 4 bases; nucleotides outside the gene matches: 7. For the CDR3, the DNA is TGTGCCAGCAGCCCCCGGGACAGGAGCTATGGCTACACCTTC. Protein sequence: CASSPRDRSYGYTF.

Concerning this clone: One junction end disagrees with the germline gene, perhaps due to a read error. CDR3 nucleotides: TGTGCCAGCACCGTAGACGGATTCTTGGGCGGCTACACCTTC. Translating gives CASTVDGFLGGYTF. This chain joins TRBV9 and TRBJ1-2; no clear D gene. This CDR3 contains 14 residues. Germline V gene data show CDR1 as SGDLS and CDR2 as YYNGEE. Full variable domain (rest looked up from reference TRBV9 and TRBJ1-2): DSGVTQTPKHLITATGQRVTLRCSPRSGDLSVYWYQQSLDQGLQFLIQYYNGEERAKGNILERFSAQQFPDLHSELNLSSLELGDSALYFCASTVDGFLGGYTFGSGTRLTVV.

The V call is TRBV28, the J call TRBJ2-6, with TRBD1 identical over 7 bases. This CDR3 has 15 amino acids. Germline values: CDR1 MDHEN, CDR2 SYDVKM. V trimming: 7 bases; J trimming: 3 bases; junction bases outside the gene matches: 6. CDR3 sequence reads: CASTEGAGGANVLTF. The CDR3 nucleotides are TGTGCCAGCACAGAGGGGGCAGGTGGGGCCAACGTCCTGACTTTC.

This chain connects TRBV5-4 to TRBJ2-3, with 13 bases matching TRBD2. With 9 bases clipped from V and 2 bases from J, the junction kept 6 bases outside the gene matches. This CDR3 region has 15 residues. The germline gives CDR1 SGHNT, CDR2 YYREEE (reference sequence). The CDR3 DNA reads TGTGCCACCCGACTAGCGGGAGGTCACACAGATACGCAGTATTTT. Protein: CATRLAGGHTDTQYF.